This TCR beta chain comes out of a study of cytomegalovirus exposure and HLA in healthy donors. Findings and caveats of the study: Clonal expansion was found to be greater in HLA-associated TCR beta chains than in equally common others in a later analysis. Most sequenced TCRs were rare (though some public TCRs occurred in many donors). Among TCR beta chains, those listed as cytomegalovirus-associated numbered over 150.

The V gene end was trimmed by 2 bases and the J gene end by 5 bases; junction bases not matched to a gene: 8. This CDR3 is 16 amino acids long. In germline, CDR1 is SGHVS, CDR2 FNYEAQ. 60 Vbeta and 13 Jbeta primers were used in PCR. As processed by the authors: Approximately 11 million of tens of millions of unique TCR beta chains were shared, per a later count. Produced via immunoSEQ multiplex PCR; TCRdb's table is partial and in-frame only. V, J and clone size derive from that table, while D and trimming were established from the DNA sequence. The sample contains roughly 100,000 clones, about 66% of which appear only once. Worth noting for this clone: No antigen is known for it.

This sequence originates from a woman in her fifties or sixties in good health and CMV-seropositive. Sequencing was done on a sample of PBMCs. V usage is TRBV7-6 and J usage is TRBJ2-5; 10 bases match TRBD2. The CDR3 nucleotides are TGTGCCAGCAGCTTAATCACTAGCGGGGTGAGGGAGACCCAGTACTTC. Its protein product is CASSLITSGVRETQYF. The entire variable domain, with the rest obtained from reference TRBV7-6 and TRBJ2-5, is as follows: GAGVSQSPRYKVTKRGQDVALRCDPISGHVSLYWYRQALGQGPEFLTYFNYEAQQDKSGLPNDRFSAERPEGSISTLTIQRTEQRDSAMYRCASSLITSGVRETQYFGPGTRLLVL.